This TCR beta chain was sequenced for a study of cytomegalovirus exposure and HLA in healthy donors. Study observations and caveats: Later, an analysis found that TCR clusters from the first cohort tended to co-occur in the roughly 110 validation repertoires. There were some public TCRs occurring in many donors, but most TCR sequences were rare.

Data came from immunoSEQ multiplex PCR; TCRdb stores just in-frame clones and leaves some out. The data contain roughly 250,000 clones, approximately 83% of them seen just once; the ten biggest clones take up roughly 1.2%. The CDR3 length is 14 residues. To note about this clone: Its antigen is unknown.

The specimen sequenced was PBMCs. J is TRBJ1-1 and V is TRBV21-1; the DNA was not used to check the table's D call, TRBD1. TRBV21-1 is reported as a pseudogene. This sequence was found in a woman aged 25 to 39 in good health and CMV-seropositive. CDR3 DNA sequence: TGTGCCAGCAGCAAAGTGGACAGGGGTACTGAAGCTTTCTTT. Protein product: CASSKVDRGTEAFF.